A single sample gave rise to the 10 T cell receptor beta chains below, sequenced in a study of CD8+CD57+ T cells in acquired aplastic anemia. According to the study, genomic DNA was the template for TCR beta VDJ and CDR3 profiling. One entry per CDR3 protein, called by TCRdb with MiXCR from the reads. Here the sample spans around 140,000 distinct CDR3 sequences, 41% being singletons. What was sequenced was sorted CD4+, CD8+, or CD8+CD57+ T cells (not recorded which) from PBMCs. The receptors stem from a human donor in good health, serving as a control.

This rearrangement joins TRBV29-1 to TRBJ1-2; D is perhaps TRBD1 (5 bases). Between the trimmed V and J ends, which lost 4 bases and 6 bases, there was a span of 9 bases. Germline CDR1 is SQVTM and CDR2 is ANQGSEA. The CDR3 extends over 11 amino acids. Written as DNA, the CDR3 is TGCAGCGTTGGGGGGTTTGATGGCTACACCTTC. Its protein product is CSVGGFDGYTF.

V usage is TRBV20-1 and J usage is TRBJ2-1; 9 positions agree with TRBD2. The CDR3 is 16 residues long. V lost 3 bases, J lost 10 bases, and 16 bases stayed unmatched. Germline V gene data show CDR1 as DFQATT and CDR2 as SNEGSKA (reference sequence). This chain's CDR3 is CSASLPGASGKEEQFF. In DNA, the CDR3 is TGCAGTGCTAGTCTACCGGGAGCTAGCGGGAAAGAAGAGCAGTTCTTC.

The table lists this clonotype with a few counts. The chain couples TRBV19 to TRBJ2-3, with D maybe TRBD1 (5 bases). Trimming stripped 4 bases from V and 2 bases from J, with 10 bases between. Germline CDR1 is LNHDA and CDR2 is SQIVND (reference sequence). The CDR3 runs to 14 residues. CDR3 protein: CASSTRQFTDTQYF. In DNA, the CDR3 is TGTGCCAGTAGTACGAGACAGTTCACAGATACGCAGTATTTT. Drawing the rest from reference TRBV19 and TRBJ2-3, the complete variable domain is DGGITQSPKYLFRKEGQNVTLSCEQNLNHDAMYWYRQDPGQGLRLIYYSQIVNDFQKGDIAEGYSVSREKKESFPLTVTSAQKNPTAFYLCASSTRQFTDTQYFGPGTRLTVL.

As regards this clonotype: This clone may be a read error of a much larger clone one base away. In DNA form, the CDR3 reads TGTGCCTGGGGTGTAAAGGGCCTAAACTCGGGGGAGCAGTACTTC. Its protein is CAWGVKGLNSGEQYF. The V gene is TRBV30, the J gene TRBJ2-7; TRBD2 is a possible D gene (5 bases). The germline V gene has CDR1 GTSNPN and CDR2 SVGIG (reference sequence). The CDR3 runs 15 residues.

As concerns this clonotype: It may be a read error: a sequence one base away is much more abundant. This chain uses TRBV14 with TRBJ2-1, with 8 bases aligning to TRBD2. The V segment lost 0 bases and the J segment 0 bases; nucleotides outside the gene matches: 4. Per the germline V gene, CDR1 is SGHDN and CDR2 is FVKESK. The CDR3 has 17 amino acids. CDR3 bases: TGTGCCAGCAGCCAAGAGAGCGGGGGCTGCTCCTACAATGAGCAGTTCTTC. Translating gives CASSQESGGCSYNEQFF.

The rearrangement joins TRBV11-2 to TRBJ1-2, with a possible D match to TRBD1 (6 bases). The ends were cut back, 5 bases at V and 4 bases at J, with 11 bases in the middle. The CDR3 loop spans 13 amino acids. Per the germline V gene, CDR1 is SGHAT and CDR2 is FQNNGV. CDR3 in DNA: TGTGCCAGCAGCCCCGGACAGCTCTATGGCTACACCTTC. Protein: CASSPGQLYGYTF.

This clonotype was seen repeatedly, ten times or more. J is TRBJ1-6 and V is TRBV6-1; TRBD1 might be the D (5 bases). The V and J ends lost 3 bases and 7 bases respectively, with 10 bases between them. The CDR3 sequence is 14 residues long. CDR1 is MNHNS, CDR2 SASEGT, per germline. CDR3 loop: CASSEVGRNSPLHF. The CDR3 bases are TGTGCCAGCAGTGAGGTGGGACGGAATTCACCCCTCCACTTT.

This clonotype was seen ten or more times. The CDR3 spells CASSQGQGQLNYGYTF. In nucleotides, the CDR3 is TGTGCCAGCAGCCAGGGACAGGGACAACTTAACTATGGCTACACCTTC. The rearrangement links TRBV3-1 to TRBJ1-2, with 9 bases aligning to TRBD1. CDR1 is LGHDT, CDR2 YNNKEL, per germline (reference sequence). V lost 3 bases, J lost 1 base, and 6 bases stayed unmatched. CDR3 length equals 16 residues.

About this clonotype: The conserved phenylalanine or tryptophan normally closing the CDR3 is absent here, so this likely arose from a read error. V and J are TRBV18 and TRBJ2-1, with a weak D call TRBD2 (6 bases). Trimming shortened V by 3 bases and J by 7 bases, and 19 bases separated the two germline ends. Germline V gives CDR1 KGHSH, CDR2 LQKENI. The CDR3 sequence is 16 residues long. CDR3 sequence reads: CASSPNSGGGDNEQFL. DNA for the CDR3: TGTGCCAGCTCACCTAATAGCGGTGGTGGGGATAATGAGCAGTTCCTC.

The rearrangement links TRBV15 to TRBJ1-5; 11 bases are shared with TRBD1. Looked up from germline, CDR1 is LNHNV and CDR2 is YYDKDF (reference sequence). This CDR3 contains 15 residues. The ends lost 4 bases at V and 11 bases at J; junction bases unmatched: 10. CDR3 in DNA: TGTGCCACCAGCATTGGGACAGGGGGGGGTACGGCCCAGCATTTT. Protein sequence: CATSIGTGGGTAQHF.